These T cell receptor beta chains were read from a single sample in a study of cytomegalovirus exposure and HLA in healthy donors. Clones were read by immunoSEQ multiplex PCR, and TCRdb kept only the in-frame ones, dropping some. The sample contains some 130,000 clones, about 80% of which appear only once. The specimen sequenced was PBMCs. Every receptor here comes from a man aged 25 to 40 in good health and CMV-seronegative. CDR3s include the opening cysteine and the closing phenylalanine or tryptophan. The D gene is left open where the match is weak. Size values are once, few and many counts, or a class for expanded clones, and some rows have none.

v_call	clone_size	j_call	d_call	cdr3_aa	cdr3_nt
TRBV28	.	TRBJ2-7	TRBD2	CASSFSLAGVNEQYF	TGTGCCAGCAGTTTCTCCCTAGCGGGAGTTAACGAGCAGTACTTC
TRBV25-1	few	TRBJ1-2	TRBD1	CASTDTGVGNYGYTF	TGTGCCAGCACCGATACAGGGGTTGGAAACTATGGCTACACCTTC
TRBV11-2	.	TRBJ2-3	.	CASSSKNSARTDTQYF	TGTGCCAGCAGCTCGAAAAATAGCGCCCGCACAGATACGCAGTATTTT
TRBV5-4	.	TRBJ2-3	TRBD2	CASSLPGTRTADTQYF	TGTGCCAGCAGCTTGCCCGGGACTAGGACTGCAGATACGCAGTATTTT
TRBV28	.	TRBJ2-1	TRBD1	CASSKGQANLYNEQFF	TGTGCCAGCAGCAAAGGACAGGCGAATCTCTACAATGAGCAGTTCTTC
TRBV18	.	TRBJ2-1	.	CASSPYDSLFYNEQFF	TGTGCCAGCTCACCTTACGACAGTCTGTTCTACAATGAGCAGTTCTTC
TRBV27	.	TRBJ2-6	TRBD1	CASSRTGVASGANVLTF	TGTGCCAGCAGTCGGACAGGGGTAGCTTCTGGGGCCAACGTCCTGACTTTC
TRBV7-9	.	TRBJ2-1	.	CASSLRLSGYNEQFF	TGTGCCAGCAGCTTACGACTTTCCGGGTACAATGAGCAGTTCTTC
TRBV28	.	TRBJ1-1	TRBD1	CASSSAGQGPPEAFF	TGTGCCAGCAGTTCTGCCGGACAGGGTCCCCCTGAAGCTTTCTTT
TRBV6-5	.	TRBJ2-7	TRBD2	CASSTGLAGDEQYF	TGTGCCAGCAGTACGGGACTAGCGGGAGACGAGCAGTACTTC
TRBV28	.	TRBJ1-5	.	CASSPGTRNQPQHF	TGTGCCAGCAGTCCCGGGACACGCAATCAGCCCCAGCATTTT
TRBV28	.	TRBJ2-7	TRBD1	CASSSRLGQAIPYEQYF	TGTGCCAGCAGTTCGAGGTTGGGACAGGCTATCCCCTACGAGCAGTACTTC
TRBV5-1	once	TRBJ2-5	TRBD2	CASSSGTSGSGETQYF	TGCGCCAGCAGCTCCGGGACTAGCGGGAGTGGTGAGACCCAGTACTTC
TRBV5-6	.	TRBJ1-4	.	CASSSQGANEKLFF	TGTGCCAGCAGCTCACAAGGGGCTAATGAAAAACTGTTTTTT
TRBV6-5	.	TRBJ2-7	TRBD2	CASSLLAGGGEQYF	TGTGCCAGCAGCCTACTAGCGGGAGGGGGAGAGCAGTACTTC
TRBV10-3	.	TRBJ1-2	TRBD1	CAISEGTGGNYGYTF	TGTGCCATCAGTGAGGGGACAGGGGGCAACTATGGCTACACCTTC
TRBV11-3	.	TRBJ2-3	TRBD2	CASSLDLSREWPDTQYF	TGTGCCAGCAGCTTAGATTTGTCGCGGGAGTGGCCAGATACGCAGTATTTT
TRBV7-9	.	TRBJ2-7	.	CASSLPSTAYEQYF	TGTGCCAGCAGCTTGCCGTCGACAGCTTACGAGCAGTACTTC
TRBV6-5	.	TRBJ2-1	TRBD2	CASSPTMGGPNEQFF	TGTGCCAGCAGTCCAACTATGGGAGGGCCTAATGAGCAGTTCTTC
TRBV28	.	TRBJ2-2	TRBD2	CAIPSGSGSMTGELFF	TGTGCCATTCCGAGTGGTAGCGGGAGCATGACCGGGGAGCTGTTTTTT
TRBV28	.	TRBJ2-1	.	CASTPGGAAEDEQFF	TGTGCCAGCACCCCCGGGGGAGCCGCCGAGGATGAGCAGTTCTTC
TRBV4-3	once	TRBJ2-5	TRBD1	CASSQEGQGHYETQYF	TGCGCCAGCAGCCAAGAGGGACAGGGGCACTACGAGACCCAGTACTTC
TRBV5-4	.	TRBJ2-7	.	CASNVGGYEQYF	TGTGCCAGCAATGTGGGGGGATACGAGCAGTACTTC
TRBV11-2	.	TRBJ1-1	.	CASSNRLRSEAFF	TGTGCCAGCAGCAATCGACTACGATCTGAAGCTTTCTTT
TRBV30	.	TRBJ2-5	.	CAWSRVETQYF	TGTGCCTGGTCACGGGTGGAGACCCAGTACTTC
TRBV28	once	TRBJ2-7	.	CASNAGAYEQYF	TGTGCCAGCAACGCAGGGGCCTACGAGCAGTACTTC
TRBV6-1	once	TRBJ1-3	.	CASSEAFGLNRDTIYF	TGTGCCAGCAGTGAAGCGTTTGGACTTAACCGGGACACCATATATTTT
TRBV19	few	TRBJ1-5	.	CARGDQPQHF	TGTGCCAGGGGAGATCAGCCCCAGCATTTT
TRBV6-6	.	TRBJ2-1	TRBD1	CASSYWGQVINEQFF	TGTGCCAGCAGTTACTGGGGACAGGTTATCAATGAGCAGTTCTTC
TRBV9	.	TRBJ1-2	TRBD1	CASSVGRGDGYTF	TGTGCCAGCAGCGTAGGCAGGGGGGATGGCTACACCTTC
TRBV27	once	TRBJ2-1	TRBD2	CASRASGRAYHNEQFF	TGTGCCAGCAGGGCTAGCGGGAGGGCCTACCACAATGAGCAGTTCTTC
TRBV7-9	once	TRBJ2-7	.	CASSPRSGTNEQYF	TGTGCCAGCAGCCCTCGGTCCGGGACAAACGAGCAGTACTTC
TRBV7-7	.	TRBJ2-7	.	CASSSGQRSEQYF	TGTGCTAGCAGCTCCGGCCAGCGCTCCGAGCAGTACTTC
TRBV9	.	TRBJ2-3	TRBD2	CASPLGGRAKDTQYF	TGTGCCAGCCCTCTAGGCGGGAGGGCCAAAGATACGCAGTATTTT
TRBV19	.	TRBJ2-7	TRBD1	CASSTEQGSYEQYF	TGTGCCAGTAGTACCGAACAGGGGAGCTACGAGCAGTACTTC
TRBV25-1	.	TRBJ2-3	TRBD2	CASSPGLAGGTDTQYF	TGTGCCAGCAGCCCGGGACTAGCGGGAGGGACAGATACGCAGTATTTT
TRBV9	.	TRBJ2-2	.	CASSVDRAGTGELFF	TGTGCCAGCAGCGTAGACCGAGCGGGCACCGGGGAGCTGTTTTTT
TRBV30	.	TRBJ1-6	.	CAWSVRVVSGKSPLHF	TGTGCCTGGAGTGTGAGGGTTGTGAGCGGGAAGTCACCCCTCCACTTT
TRBV29-1	.	TRBJ2-5	TRBD1	CSVGTRQGKETQYF	TGCAGCGTTGGTACCCGACAGGGGAAGGAGACCCAGTACTTC
TRBV28	.	TRBJ2-7	TRBD1	CASSRTGNSYEQYF	TGTGCCAGCAGTAGGACAGGTAACTCCTACGAGCAGTACTTC
TRBV30	few	TRBJ1-1	.	CAWRGHLNTEAFF	TGTGCCTGGAGGGGACACCTGAACACTGAAGCTTTCTTT
TRBV30	.	TRBJ1-4	.	CAWSLLRQATNEKLFF	TGTGCCTGGAGTCTCCTTCGACAGGCAACTAATGAAAAACTGTTTTTT
TRBV27	once	TRBJ2-1	TRBD2	CASTLAREGAGEQFF	TGTGCCAGCACCCTCGCCCGGGAGGGCGCGGGGGAGCAGTTCTTC
TRBV5-1	.	TRBJ2-6	.	CASSPRTDSGANVLTF	TGCGCCAGCAGTCCTCGGACTGACTCTGGGGCCAACGTCCTGACTTTC
TRBV5-1	.	TRBJ2-7	.	CASSGTTGSYEQYF	TGCGCCAGCAGCGGAACAACAGGGTCCTACGAGCAGTACTTC
TRBV5-4	.	TRBJ2-5	.	CASSPNINRQETQYF	TGTGCCAGCAGCCCAAATATTAACAGGCAAGAGACCCAGTACTTC
TRBV29-1	.	TRBJ2-7	TRBD2	CSVEQLAGDYEQYF	TGCAGCGTTGAACAACTAGCGGGAGACTACGAGCAGTACTTC
TRBV5-4	few	TRBJ2-7	.	CASSLAQGSYEQYF	TGTGCCAGCAGCTTGGCCCAGGGAAGCTACGAGCAGTACTTC
TRBV6-1	.	TRBJ2-7	TRBD2	CASSDLGTSGSYEQYF	TGTGCCAGCAGTGATCTGGGGACTAGCGGGAGTTACGAGCAGTACTTC
TRBV10-3	.	TRBJ1-1	.	CAISEFNRGTEAFF	TGTGCCATCAGTGAGTTCAATAGGGGCACTGAAGCTTTCTTT